The sequence of this TCR beta chain was determined in a study of cytotoxic CD8 clonotypes in ibrutinib-treated CLL. Study at large: The patient breakdown showed 10 to 12 relapsed/refractory and approximately 15 treatment-naive cases, with under 18 IGHV unmutated. Overall, roughly 25 responses were partial and 2 complete; following median around 68 months, roughly 15 patients stayed remitted and some 12 progressed.

CDR1 is MNHEY, CDR2 SMNVEV, per germline (reference sequence). The CDR3 consists of 21 residues. The V and J ends lost 0 bases and 4 bases respectively, with 30 bases between them. Using immunoSEQ multiplex PCR, the repertoire was profiled, and TCRdb retains in-frame clones only, with some absent. The data contain some 170,000 clones, 88% of them singletons. This TCR was sampled from a human donor with chronic lymphocytic leukemia. The sequencing here drew on PBMCs, taken at disease progression, from a patient treated with ibrutinib. The V gene is TRBV27, the J gene TRBJ1-2, with TRBD1 as a possible D gene (6 bases). This chain's CDR3 is CASSLSRPRGLLYYTLYGYTF. The CDR3 bases are TGTGCCAGCAGTTTATCGCGGCCCAGGGGCCTCCTATACTACACCCTCTATGGCTACACCTTC.